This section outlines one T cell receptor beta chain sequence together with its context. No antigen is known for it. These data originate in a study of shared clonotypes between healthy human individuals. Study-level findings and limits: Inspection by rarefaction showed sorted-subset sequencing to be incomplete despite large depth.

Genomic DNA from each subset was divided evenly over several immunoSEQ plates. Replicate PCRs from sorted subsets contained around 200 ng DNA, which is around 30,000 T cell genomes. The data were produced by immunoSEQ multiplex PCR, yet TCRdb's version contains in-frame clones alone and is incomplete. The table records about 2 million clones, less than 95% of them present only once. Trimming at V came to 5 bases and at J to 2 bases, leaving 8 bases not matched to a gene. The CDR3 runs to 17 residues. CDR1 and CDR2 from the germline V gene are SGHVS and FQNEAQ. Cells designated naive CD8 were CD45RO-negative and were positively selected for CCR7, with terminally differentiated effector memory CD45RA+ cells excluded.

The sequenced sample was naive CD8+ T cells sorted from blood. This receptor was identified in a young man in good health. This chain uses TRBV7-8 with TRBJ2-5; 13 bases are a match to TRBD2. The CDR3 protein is CASSIGTSGALQETQYF. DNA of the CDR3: TGTGCCAGCAGCATCGGGACTAGCGGGGCCTTACAAGAGACCCAGTACTTC.